These 2 T cell receptor beta chains were sequenced from one sample in a study of Ad26.COV2.S vaccination and SARS-CoV-2 variants. Repertoires were generated with immunoSEQ multiplex PCR, while TCRdb's copy carries only in-frame clones and drops some. The sample shows 300,000 to 400,000 clones, around 89% of them seen only once. The treatment was: 15 to 20 received Ad26.COV2.S at low or high dose, single or two shots; roughly five received placebo; per-sample allocation not given. Specimens were obtained on day 63 following the first vaccine or placebo injection. Sequenced here: peripheral blood, sampled in a trial of Ad26.COV2.S vaccine versus placebo. The receptor set was obtained from a person aged 18-60 years who received the Ad26.COV2.S COVID-19 vaccine or a placebo.

V usage is TRBV7-8 and J usage is TRBJ2-7; tentatively, D is TRBD1 (5 bases). Deletions cut 5 bases from V and 1 base from J, with 15 bases between. CDR1 and CDR2 (germline): SGHVS, FQNEAQ. The CDR3 covers 15 residues. CDR3 sequence (DNA): TGTGCCAGCAGCCTTGGTTCCAGGGTGTCCTACGAGCAGTACTTC. Its translation: CASSLGSRVSYEQYF.

V and J are TRBV5-1 and TRBJ2-3, with D tentatively TRBD1 or TRBD2 (6 bases each). CDR1 SGHRS and CDR2 YFSETQ come from the germline V gene. The CDR3 totals 16 residues. V was pared by 6 bases and J by 2 bases, with 19 bases between. DNA for the CDR3: TGCGCCAGCAACGAGGGGGGCCGGGGGACCACAGATACGCAGTATTTT. Translated: CASNEGGRGTTDTQYF.